These 13 T cell receptor beta chains originate from one sample sequenced in a study of shared clonotypes between healthy human individuals. Data came from immunoSEQ multiplex PCR; TCRdb stores just in-frame clones and leaves some out. The sample lists some 1.1 million clones, approximately 77% occurring once. Sequencing input: memory CD4+ T cells from PBMCs. Sample subset: CD45RA-negative fraction. The receptors come from a man between 18 and 29 years old in good health. Some clones in this sample may be carry-over from other donors' samples.

This clone was seen more than once but under ten times. The sample carries other DNA sequences with the same CDR3. The rearrangement joins TRBV5-1 to TRBJ2-3, with D perhaps matching TRBD2 (6 bases). The CDR3 is 15 amino acids. Germline V lookup: CDR1 SGHRS, CDR2 YFSETQ. Trimming took off 3 bases at V and 0 bases at J, with 11 bases between the two ends. The CDR3 coding sequence is TGCGCCAGCAGCTCGGCGGGGACTAGCACAGATACGCAGTATTTT. Its translation is CASSSAGTSTDTQYF.

Remarks on this clone: At the DNA level, this CDR3 is encoded by other sequences in the same sample as well. V and J are TRBV6-5 and TRBJ1-2; no clear D. The V end was cut by 0 bases, the J end by 2 bases, with 4 bases between. The CDR3 is 13 residues long. Germline loops: CDR1 MNHEY, CDR2 SVGAGI. CDR3 amino acids: CASSYSGNYGYTF. The CDR3 DNA follows: TGTGCCAGCAGTTACTCAGGAAACTATGGCTACACCTTC.

The J gene is TRBJ2-2, the V gene TRBV11-2; 12 bases map to TRBD2. The junction had 7 bases not matched to a gene; V was cut back by 5 bases and J by 6 bases. CDR1 and CDR2 from the germline V gene are SGHAT and FQNNGV. The CDR3 is made up of 16 amino acids. The CDR3 DNA sequence: TGTGCCAGCAGCCTCCCTAGCGGGAGGGGCGCCGGGGAGCTGTTTTTT. Protein sequence: CASSLPSGRGAGELFF.

V is TRBV7-9 and J is TRBJ1-1; 8 bases line up with TRBD1. Trimming removed 5 bases from V and 3 bases from J; junction bases left unmatched: 5. This CDR3 is 14 amino acids long. Per germline, CDR1 SEHNR and CDR2 FQNEAQ (reference sequence). As DNA, the CDR3 is TGTGCCAGCAGCCACCAGGGGGCGGACACTGAAGCTTTCTTT. Protein product: CASSHQGADTEAFF. Full variable domain (rest looked up from reference TRBV7-9 and TRBJ1-1): DTGVSQNPRHKITKRGQNVTFRCDPISEHNRLYWYRQTLGQGPEFLTYFQNEAQLEKSRLLSDRFSAERPKGSFSTLEIQRTEQGDSAMYLCASSHQGADTEAFFGQGTRLTVV.

The V call is TRBV7-8, the J call TRBJ2-3, with TRBD2 identical over 11 bases. Germline-derived CDR1 and CDR2 are SGHVS and FQNEAQ. The trim removed 2 bases at V and 6 bases at J, leaving 10 bases unmatched. The CDR3 totals 17 residues. DNA of the CDR3: TGTGCCAGCAGCTTAAGGGGGACTAGCGGCCTCACGGATACGCAGTATTTT. Its translation: CASSLRGTSGLTDTQYF.

This chain uses TRBV4-2 with TRBJ1-2, with no clear D. With 5 bases removed from V and 0 bases from J, the gap between germline ends came to 13 bases. Germline V gives CDR1 LGHNA, CDR2 YNFKEQ. The CDR3 runs 15 residues. The CDR3 DNA reads as TGTGCCAGCAGCTTGGGTCTTTCAGCTAACTATGGCTACACCTTC. It specifies CASSLGLSANYGYTF.

The chain recombines TRBV4-2 with TRBJ1-5; D gene uncertain. Germline CDR1 is LGHNA and CDR2 is YNFKEQ. The CDR3 has 13 residues. The germline V and J ends were trimmed by 3 bases and 0 bases, with 3 bases remaining between them. The CDR3 reads CASSQASNQPQHF. CDR3 nucleotides: TGTGCCAGCAGCCAGGCTAGCAATCAGCCCCAGCATTTT.

This clone came up once. The chain carries TRBV9 and TRBJ1-2; no clear D gene. In germline, CDR1 is SGDLS, CDR2 YYNGEE. The CDR3 is 16 residues long. Trimming cost V 3 bases and J 0 bases, with 15 bases left between them. The CDR3, as DNA: TGTGCCAGCAGCGCCCTTCCTTTCCAGTCTAACTATGGCTACACCTTC. Protein: CASSALPFQSNYGYTF.

The chain has TRBV2 and TRBJ2-5, with 15 bases identical to TRBD2. The CDR3 consists of 18 residues. V trimming: 6 bases; J trimming: 1 base; junction bases outside the gene matches: 9. Germline V lookup: CDR1 SNHLY, CDR2 FYNNEI. CDR3 protein: CASRARTSGRASQETQYF. CDR3 DNA: TGTGCCAGCAGGGCCCGGACTAGCGGGAGGGCCTCCCAAGAGACCCAGTACTTC.

The gene calls are TRBV28 and TRBJ2-6; a weak D match, TRBD1 (5 bases). V lost 5 bases, J lost 4 bases, and 9 bases lay in between. This CDR3 is built from 14 residues. Germline lookup yields CDR1 MDHEN and CDR2 SYDVKM. DNA for the CDR3: TGTGCCAGCAGTCAGGGTTCGGGGGCCAACGTCCTGACTTTC. It translates to CASSQGSGANVLTF.

The rearrangement joins TRBV6-6 to TRBJ1-5; weak D call: TRBD1 (6 bases). The germline V and J ends were trimmed by 7 bases and 4 bases, with 11 bases remaining between them. Germline CDR1 is MNHNY and CDR2 is SVGAGI (reference sequence). The CDR3 consists of 13 residues. The CDR3 DNA reads as TGTGCCAGCACCCAGGGGCTAAATCAGCCCCAGCATTTT. Encoded protein: CASTQGLNQPQHF.

This CDR3 is CASSPGQGNYGYTF. CDR3 nucleotides: TGTGCCAGCAGCCCTGGACAGGGGAACTATGGCTACACCTTC. The V gene is TRBV5-6, the J gene TRBJ1-2, with TRBD1 identical over 9 bases. Trimming cost V 4 bases and J 2 bases; bases outside gene matches: 3. Germline V gene data show CDR1 as SGHDT and CDR2 as YYEEEE. The CDR3 contains 14 residues.

This sequence joins TRBV6-5 and TRBJ1-2, with a tentative D call TRBD1 (6 bases). CDR3 length: 13 amino acids. V shed 5 bases and J shed 4 bases, with 11 bases lying between them. Germline CDR1 is MNHEY and CDR2 is SVGAGI. The CDR3 region is CASSDTGIYGYTF. The DNA of the CDR3 is TGTGCCAGCAGTGATACAGGGATCTATGGCTACACCTTC.